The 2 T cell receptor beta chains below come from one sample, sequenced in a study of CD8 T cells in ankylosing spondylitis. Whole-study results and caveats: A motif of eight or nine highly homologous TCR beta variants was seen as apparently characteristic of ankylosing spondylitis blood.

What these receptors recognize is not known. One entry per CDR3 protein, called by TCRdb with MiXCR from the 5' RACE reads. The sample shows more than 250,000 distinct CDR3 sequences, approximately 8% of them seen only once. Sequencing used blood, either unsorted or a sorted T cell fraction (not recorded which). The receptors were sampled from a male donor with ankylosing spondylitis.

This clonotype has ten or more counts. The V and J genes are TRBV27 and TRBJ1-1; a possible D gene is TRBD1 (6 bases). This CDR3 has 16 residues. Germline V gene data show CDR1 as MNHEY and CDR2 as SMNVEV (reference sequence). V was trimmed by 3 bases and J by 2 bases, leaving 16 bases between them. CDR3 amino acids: CASSFMGGWGNTEAFF. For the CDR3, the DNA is TGTGCCAGCAGTTTCATGGGGGGCTGGGGAAACACTGAAGCTTTCTTT.

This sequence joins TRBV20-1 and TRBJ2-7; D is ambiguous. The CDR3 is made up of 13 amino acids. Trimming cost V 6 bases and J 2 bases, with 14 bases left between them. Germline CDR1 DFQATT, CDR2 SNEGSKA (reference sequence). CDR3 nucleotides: TGCAGTGCAGATACGACGAAAACCTACGAGCAGTACTTC. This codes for CSADTTKTYEQYF.